A single T cell receptor beta chain is shown here with its context. As handled by the study authors: Quantification of nucleated cells was approximated via reference gene primer amplification. Using immunoSEQ multiplex PCR, the repertoire was profiled, and TCRdb retains in-frame clones only, with some absent. V and J calls and clone size are those listed in that table; D and trimming were worked out from the DNA. Here the sample spans about 300,000 clones, approximately 89% being singletons. This sample stems from a study of blood T cell repertoires in COVID-19. Overall study: Acute and convalescent COVID-19 specimens originated in the United States, Italy and Spain. PBMCs, B-cell-depleted T cells, or T cells provided the cDNA or gDNA that made up the material.

V lost 0 bases and J lost 7, with 22 bases in between. The germline gives CDR1 MNHEY, CDR2 SMNVEV (reference sequence). CDR3 size: 17 residues. The clonotype was recovered from a woman aged 18-29 years who had recovered from COVID-19. The specimen was PBMCs or T cells enriched from blood (not recorded which). The chain couples TRBV27 to TRBJ2-7, with D perhaps TRBD1 (6 bases). The CDR3 nucleotides read TGTGCCAGCAGTTTATCAGCCACGCACAGGGCGCCGGGGGAGCAGTACTTC. Translating it yields CASSLSATHRAPGEQYF.